The 4 T cell receptor beta chains presented below share a single source sample, sequenced in a study of blood T cells in healthy people across ages. The authors ran a second PCR of 7 to 11 cycles using a sample-barcoded 5' primer and a J-beta primer mix. TCRdb used MiXCR to reprocess the 5' RACE reads, holding one entry per CDR3 protein. This table has 700,000 to 1,000,000 distinct CDR3 sequences, roughly 44% appearing once. Sequences were obtained from blood. Every receptor here comes from a man aged 55 to 70 in good health.

A word on this clonotype: Because the CDR3's place on the DNA is in doubt, the DNA is left out and the CDR3 is given as listed by TCRdb. The chain couples TRBV7-2 to TRBJ1-4. Germline CDR1 and CDR2: SGHTA and FQGNSA. With termini counted, the CDR3 has 15 amino acids. The CDR3 is CASSTSGEVNEKLFF.

This clonotype was seen only a few times. The chain recombines TRBV27 with TRBJ2-2; 9 nucleotides align to TRBD1. The germline V gene encodes CDR1 MNHEY and CDR2 SMNVEV (reference sequence). The V segment lost 4 bases and the J segment 6 bases; nucleotides outside the gene matches: 6. This CDR3 spans 15 amino acids. CDR3 in amino acids: CASSSGTGWSGELFF. DNA of the CDR3: TGTGCCAGCAGTTCCGGGACAGGGTGGTCCGGGGAGCTGTTTTTT.

J is TRBJ2-7 and V is TRBV4-3; 7 nucleotides align to TRBD1. Germline V gene data show CDR1 as LGHNA and CDR2 as YSLEER. This CDR3 is 15 amino acids long. The V gene end was trimmed by 4 bases and the J gene end by 0 bases; junction bases not matched to a gene: 6. CDR3 residues: CASSPGQVPSYEQYF. Written as DNA, the CDR3 is TGCGCCAGCAGCCCAGGACAGGTACCCTCCTACGAGCAGTACTTC.

The J gene is TRBJ2-3, the V gene TRBV4-1; 10 bases match TRBD1. Germline V gene data show CDR1 as MGHRA and CDR2 as YSYEKL. J gave up 3 bases and V 5 bases, and 5 bases lay outside the gene matches. The CDR3 loop spans 15 amino acids. CDR3 sequence reads: CASSKGQGPTDTQYF. In DNA, the CDR3 is TGCGCCAGCAGCAAGGGACAGGGGCCGACAGATACGCAGTATTTT.